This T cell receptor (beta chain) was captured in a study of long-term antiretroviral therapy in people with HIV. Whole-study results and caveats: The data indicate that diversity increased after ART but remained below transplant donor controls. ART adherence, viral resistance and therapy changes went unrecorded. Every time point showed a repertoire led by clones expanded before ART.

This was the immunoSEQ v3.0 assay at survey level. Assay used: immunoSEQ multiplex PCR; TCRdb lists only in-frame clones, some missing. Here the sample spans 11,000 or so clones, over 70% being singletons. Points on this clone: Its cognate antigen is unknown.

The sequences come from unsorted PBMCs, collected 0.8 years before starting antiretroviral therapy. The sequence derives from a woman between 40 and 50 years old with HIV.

The CDR3: CASSLGQGAGANVLTF. The CDR3 DNA is TGCGCCAGCAGCCTCGGACAGGGGGCTGGGGCCAACGTCCTGACTTTC. This chain connects TRBV4-1 to TRBJ2-6, with 10 bases identical to TRBD1. The germline gives CDR1 MGHRA, CDR2 YSYEKL. Trimming took 4 bases from V and 2 from J; bases not matched to a gene: 2. CDR3 length: 16 residues.